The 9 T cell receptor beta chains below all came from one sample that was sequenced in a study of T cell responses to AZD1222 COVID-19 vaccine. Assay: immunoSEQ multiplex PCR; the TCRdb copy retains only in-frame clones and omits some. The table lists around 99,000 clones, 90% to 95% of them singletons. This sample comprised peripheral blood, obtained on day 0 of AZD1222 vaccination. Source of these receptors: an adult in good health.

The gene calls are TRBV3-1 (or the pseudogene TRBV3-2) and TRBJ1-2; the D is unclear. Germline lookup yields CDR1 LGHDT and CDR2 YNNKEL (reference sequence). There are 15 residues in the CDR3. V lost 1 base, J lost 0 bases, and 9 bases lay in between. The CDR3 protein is CASSQVSGANYGYTF. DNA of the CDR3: TGTGCCAGCAGCCAAGTGTCTGGGGCTAACTATGGCTACACCTTC.

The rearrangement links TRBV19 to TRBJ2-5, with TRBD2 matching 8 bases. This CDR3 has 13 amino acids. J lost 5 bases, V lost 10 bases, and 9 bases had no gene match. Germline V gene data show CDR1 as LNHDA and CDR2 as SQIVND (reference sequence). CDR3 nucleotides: TGTGCCACTTCAGCGGGGGCACGTGAGACCCAGTACTTC. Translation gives CATSAGARETQYF.

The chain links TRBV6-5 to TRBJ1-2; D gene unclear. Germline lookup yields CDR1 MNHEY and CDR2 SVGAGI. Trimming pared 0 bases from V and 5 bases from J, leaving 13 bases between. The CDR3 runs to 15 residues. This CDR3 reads CASSYSSTGFYGYTF. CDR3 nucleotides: TGTGCCAGCAGTTACTCGAGCACGGGTTTTTATGGCTACACCTTC.

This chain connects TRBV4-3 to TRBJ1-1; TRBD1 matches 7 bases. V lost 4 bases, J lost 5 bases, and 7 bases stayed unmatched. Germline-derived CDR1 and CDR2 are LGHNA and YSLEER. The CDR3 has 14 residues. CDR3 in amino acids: CASSLLTGTTEAFF. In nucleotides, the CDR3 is TGCGCCAGCAGCCTATTGACAGGGACGACTGAAGCTTTCTTT.

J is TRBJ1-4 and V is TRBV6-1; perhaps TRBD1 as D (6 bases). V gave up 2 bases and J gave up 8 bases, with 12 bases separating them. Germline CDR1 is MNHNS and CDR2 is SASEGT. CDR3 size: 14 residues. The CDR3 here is CASSEPGADEKLFF. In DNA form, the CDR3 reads TGTGCCAGCAGTGAACCAGGGGCGGACGAAAAACTGTTTTTT.

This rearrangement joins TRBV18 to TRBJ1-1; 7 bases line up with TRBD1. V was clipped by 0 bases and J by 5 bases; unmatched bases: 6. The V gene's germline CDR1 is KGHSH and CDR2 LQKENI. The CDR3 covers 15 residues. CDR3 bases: TGTGCCAGCTCACCACCGACCAGGGGGAAGACTGAAGCTTTCTTT. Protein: CASSPPTRGKTEAFF.

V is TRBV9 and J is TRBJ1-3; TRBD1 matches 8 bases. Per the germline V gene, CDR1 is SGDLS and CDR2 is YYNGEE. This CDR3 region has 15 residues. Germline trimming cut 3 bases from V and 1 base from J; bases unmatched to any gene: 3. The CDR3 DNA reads TGTGCCAGCAGCGATCGGACAGGGTCTGGAAACACCATATATTTT. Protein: CASSDRTGSGNTIYF.

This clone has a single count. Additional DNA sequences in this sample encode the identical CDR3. DNA for the CDR3: TGTGCCAGCAGCGTAGGGGACAGTTCCTACGAGCAGTACTTC. Encoded protein: CASSVGDSSYEQYF. This chain links TRBV9 with TRBJ2-7, with TRBD1 identical over 7 bases. The CDR3 covers 14 residues. V was clipped by 0 bases and J by 1 base; unmatched bases: 1. The germline gives CDR1 SGDLS, CDR2 YYNGEE.

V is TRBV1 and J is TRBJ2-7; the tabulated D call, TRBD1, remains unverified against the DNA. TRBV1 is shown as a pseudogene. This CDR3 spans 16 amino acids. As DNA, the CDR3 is TGCACCAGCAGCCAAGGCCGACAGGGGGAGGGCTACGAGCAGTACTTC. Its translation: CTSSQGRQGEGYEQYF.